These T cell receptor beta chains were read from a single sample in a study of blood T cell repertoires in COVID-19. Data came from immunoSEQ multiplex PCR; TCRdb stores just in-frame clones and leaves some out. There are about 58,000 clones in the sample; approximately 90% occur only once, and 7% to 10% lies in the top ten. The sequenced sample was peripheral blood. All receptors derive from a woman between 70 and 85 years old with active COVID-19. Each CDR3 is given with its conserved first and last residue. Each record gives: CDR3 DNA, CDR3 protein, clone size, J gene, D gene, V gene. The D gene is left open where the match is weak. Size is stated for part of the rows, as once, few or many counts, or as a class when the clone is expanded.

DNA: TGTGCCAGCAGCTCCGTGGATGCTAGCGGATCCTACGAGCAGTACTTC; CDR3: CASSSVDASGSYEQYF; size: -; J: TRBJ2-7; D: TRBD2; V: TRBV11-2
DNA: TGCGCCAGCAGCCAGCCAGGGGGATCGGGAAACACCATATATTTT; CDR3: CASSQPGGSGNTIYF; size: -; J: TRBJ1-3; D: TRBD1; V: TRBV4-1
DNA: TGTGCCTACACAACAAGATTTAATGAAAAACTGTTTTTT; CDR3: CAYTTRFNEKLFF; size: -; J: TRBJ1-4; D: -; V: TRBV30
DNA: TGTGCCACCAGCAGAGACCCCGGGGGGACTGGCACAGATACGCAGTATTTT; CDR3: CATSRDPGGTGTDTQYF; size: -; J: TRBJ2-3; D: TRBD2; V: TRBV15
DNA: TGCGCCAGCAGTGAAAGGGGCGGGAGTGACATTCAGTACTTC; CDR3: CASSERGGSDIQYF; size: -; J: TRBJ2-4; D: TRBD2; V: TRBV10-1
DNA: TGCGCCAGCAGCCAAGATTTGACTAGAACAGATACGCAGTATTTT; CDR3: CASSQDLTRTDTQYF; size: -; J: TRBJ2-3; D: -; V: TRBV4-1
DNA: TGTGCCTGGAGTCCGGGGGTGGCGGATACGCAGTATTTT; CDR3: CAWSPGVADTQYF; size: -; J: TRBJ2-3; D: -; V: TRBV30
DNA: TGTGCCAGCACCCCGAGAGGTACGAGCTCCTACGAGCAGTACTTC; CDR3: CASTPRGTSSYEQYF; size: -; J: TRBJ2-7; D: -; V: TRBV27
DNA: TGTGCCAGCAGTTCCCGACAGGGGAGAGAGGACGAGCAGTACTTC; CDR3: CASSSRQGREDEQYF; size: -; J: TRBJ2-7; D: TRBD1; V: TRBV27
DNA: TGTGCCAGCAGCTCGACTAGCTACGAGCAGTACTTC; CDR3: CASSSTSYEQYF; size: -; J: TRBJ2-7; D: -; V: TRBV3-1/TRBV3-2
DNA: TGTGCCAGCAGCTTATTAAGGGGAAAAAACATTCAGTACTTC; CDR3: CASSLLRGKNIQYF; size: -; J: TRBJ2-4; D: -; V: TRBV7-8
DNA: TGTGCCAGCAGCTTAGGGGACAGGGCCACTGAAGCTTTCTTT; CDR3: CASSLGDRATEAFF; size: -; J: TRBJ1-1; D: TRBD1; V: TRBV11-2
DNA: TGCGCCAGCAGCATTAGCGGGAGGACCACAGATACGCAGTATTTT; CDR3: CASSISGRTTDTQYF; size: -; J: TRBJ2-3; D: TRBD2; V: TRBV5-1
DNA: TGTGCCAGCAGTTTATTGCAGACGTTGGGAGGGGAGGACTATGGCTACACCTTC; CDR3: CASSLLQTLGGEDYGYTF; size: -; J: TRBJ1-2; D: -; V: TRBV28
DNA: TGTGCCATCAGTACTAGCGGGAGGGCGGGGGAGACCCAGTACTTC; CDR3: CAISTSGRAGETQYF; size: once; J: TRBJ2-5; D: TRBD2; V: TRBV10-3
DNA: TGTGCCAGCAGCACCCGGACTAGCGCAAGAGGGAGTGAGCAGTTCTTC; CDR3: CASSTRTSARGSEQFF; size: -; J: TRBJ2-1; D: TRBD2; V: TRBV9
DNA: TGCGCCAGCAGTGATTTTGGAGCCTGGAGGGCCGCGGCCAAAAACATTCAGTACTTC; CDR3: CASSDFGAWRAAAKNIQYF; size: -; J: TRBJ2-4; D: -; V: TRBV10-2
DNA: TGCGCCAGCAGTCAATCAGGGCGCGCGGGGAACACCGGGGAGCTGTTTTTT; CDR3: CASSQSGRAGNTGELFF; size: -; J: TRBJ2-2; D: -; V: TRBV23-1
DNA: TGTGCCAGCAGCTTAGGCCTAGCGGGAGAATACGAGCAGTACTTC; CDR3: CASSLGLAGEYEQYF; size: -; J: TRBJ2-7; D: TRBD2; V: TRBV13
DNA: TGTGCCAGCAGCTTAGTGGGTGGGCTAGCGGACGATTCCTACAATGAGCAGTTCTTC; CDR3: CASSLVGGLADDSYNEQFF; size: once; J: TRBJ2-1; D: TRBD2; V: TRBV7-6
DNA: TGTGCCAGCGGGGCGGCCAACTATGGCTACACCTTC; CDR3: CASGAANYGYTF; size: -; J: TRBJ1-2; D: -; V: TRBV6-5
DNA: TGTGCCACCAGTGATTCTAGCGCGAGCTCCTACAATGAGCAGTTCTTC; CDR3: CATSDSSASSYNEQFF; size: -; J: TRBJ2-1; D: -; V: TRBV24-1
DNA: TGCAGCGTTGACGGGACAGGGATAGTCGAGCAGTACTTC; CDR3: CSVDGTGIVEQYF; size: -; J: TRBJ2-7; D: TRBD1; V: TRBV29-1
DNA: TGTGCCAGCAGCTTAGGGACAGGGGCGAATTACGAGCAGTACTTC; CDR3: CASSLGTGANYEQYF; size: once; J: TRBJ2-7; D: TRBD1; V: TRBV7-7
DNA: TGTGCCAGCAGTGGTAGGCCAGCGACGGGACAGCCCCAGCATTTT; CDR3: CASSGRPATGQPQHF; size: once; J: TRBJ1-5; D: -; V: TRBV2
DNA: TGCGCCAGCAGTGAAATGAGGGAAGAGACCCAGTACTTC; CDR3: CASSEMREETQYF; size: -; J: TRBJ2-5; D: -; V: TRBV10-1
DNA: TGTGCCACCAGTGATTTGACGGGAGCGAACACCGGGGAGCTGTTTTTT; CDR3: CATSDLTGANTGELFF; size: -; J: TRBJ2-2; D: -; V: TRBV24-1
DNA: TGTGCCAGCAGTGAAGGGGGGGGCTTGGACAATGAGCAGTTCTTC; CDR3: CASSEGGGLDNEQFF; size: -; J: TRBJ2-1; D: -; V: TRBV6-1
DNA: TGTGCCAGCAGCCAGGGTGGGGACTCATCGGATACGCAGTATTTT; CDR3: CASSQGGDSSDTQYF; size: -; J: TRBJ2-3; D: -; V: TRBV4-2
DNA: TGCGCCAGCAGCTTAGGGGGCTCTGGAAACACCATATATTTT; CDR3: CASSLGGSGNTIYF; size: -; J: TRBJ1-3; D: -; V: TRBV5-1
DNA: TGCAGTGCTAGTCATGGTGAGGTTACCTACGAGCAGTACTTC; CDR3: CSASHGEVTYEQYF; size: -; J: TRBJ2-7; D: -; V: TRBV20-1
DNA: TGTGCCAGCAGCAAACACAGGGGGGAGACCCAGTACTTC; CDR3: CASSKHRGETQYF; size: -; J: TRBJ2-5; D: TRBD1; V: TRBV7-3
DNA: TGTGCCTGGAAACGGGGGAACACTGAAGCTTTCTTT; CDR3: CAWKRGNTEAFF; size: -; J: TRBJ1-1; D: -; V: TRBV30
DNA: TGTGCCAGCAAACGGTGGGGCGGGAGTGTCACCGGGGAGCTGTTTTTT; CDR3: CASKRWGGSVTGELFF; size: -; J: TRBJ2-2; D: TRBD2; V: TRBV28
DNA: TGTGCCAGCAGCTTAACGGGACTAGCGGGGAGCTCCTACAATGAGCAGTTCTTC; CDR3: CASSLTGLAGSSYNEQFF; size: -; J: TRBJ2-1; D: TRBD2; V: TRBV7-8
DNA: TGCGCCAGCAGCGCATCCGGGACAGGGATTCTTGAAGCTTTCTTT; CDR3: CASSASGTGILEAFF; size: -; J: TRBJ1-1; D: TRBD1; V: TRBV5-1
DNA: TGTGCCAGCAGTCTGGGACTAGCGGGAGGATGGACAGATACGCAGTATTTT; CDR3: CASSLGLAGGWTDTQYF; size: -; J: TRBJ2-3; D: TRBD2; V: TRBV2
DNA: TGTGCCAGCAGCCTCCGGGACAGGCATAATTCACCCCTCCACTTT; CDR3: CASSLRDRHNSPLHF; size: -; J: TRBJ1-6; D: TRBD1; V: TRBV9
DNA: TGTGCCAGCTCACCAGGGCAGGGTCAGCCCCAGCATTTT; CDR3: CASSPGQGQPQHF; size: -; J: TRBJ1-5; D: -; V: TRBV18
DNA: TGTGCCAGCTCACCCGTCACTGGGAGGGGCTCTGGGGCCAACGTCCTGACTTTC; CDR3: CASSPVTGRGSGANVLTF; size: -; J: TRBJ2-6; D: TRBD2; V: TRBV18
DNA: TGTGCCAGCAGCGTAAGCGACAGGCTATCGGAGACCCAGTACTTC; CDR3: CASSVSDRLSETQYF; size: few; J: TRBJ2-5; D: -; V: TRBV9
DNA: TGTGCCACCAGTACATTGGGGGGACTCGGCACCGGGGAGCTGTTTTTT; CDR3: CATSTLGGLGTGELFF; size: -; J: TRBJ2-2; D: -; V: TRBV24-1
DNA: TGTGCCAGCAGACAGGCTCTTAACACAGATACGCAGTATTTT; CDR3: CASRQALNTDTQYF; size: -; J: TRBJ2-3; D: -; V: TRBV28
DNA: TGCGCCAGCAGTGTTGTCCTCTACGAGCAGTACTTC; CDR3: CASSVVLYEQYF; size: -; J: TRBJ2-7; D: -; V: TRBV10-2
DNA: TGTGCCTGGAGTCCCCTAGCGGGAGGTGGCAATGAGCAGTTCTTC; CDR3: CAWSPLAGGGNEQFF; size: -; J: TRBJ2-1; D: TRBD2; V: TRBV30
DNA: TGTGCCAGCAGCCGCAGGGGTTCCTCTGGAAACACCATATATTTT; CDR3: CASSRRGSSGNTIYF; size: -; J: TRBJ1-3; D: -; V: TRBV7-9
DNA: TGCGCCAGCAGCCCGCTGACAGGCGATGAGCAGTTCTTC; CDR3: CASSPLTGDEQFF; size: -; J: TRBJ2-1; D: -; V: TRBV5-1
DNA: TGCGCCAGCAGCTCGTCAGCGGGAGCCCCAGATACGCAGTATTTT; CDR3: CASSSSAGAPDTQYF; size: -; J: TRBJ2-3; D: TRBD2; V: TRBV5-1
DNA: TGTGCCAGCAGCCCAAGGAGAGGAGCCGCCGAGCAGTACTTC; CDR3: CASSPRRGAAEQYF; size: -; J: TRBJ2-7; D: -; V: TRBV7-8
DNA: TGTGCCAGCAGCTTAAACCCCCGGGACAGGCAGTTCTTC; CDR3: CASSLNPRDRQFF; size: -; J: TRBJ2-1; D: TRBD1; V: TRBV7-3
DNA: TGTGCCAGCAGTTCCGGAGAGCCCTCTGGAAACACCATATATTTT; CDR3: CASSSGEPSGNTIYF; size: -; J: TRBJ1-3; D: -; V: TRBV6-6
DNA: TGTGCCAGCAGCACCCCATGGACTAGTCATCCAGATACGCAGTATTTT; CDR3: CASSTPWTSHPDTQYF; size: -; J: TRBJ2-3; D: -; V: TRBV21-1
DNA: TGTGCCACCAGCAGAGGTAATCTCCCCCTTCTAGCGGGAGTGAGAAATGAGCAGTTCTTC; CDR3: CATSRGNLPLLAGVRNEQFF; size: -; J: TRBJ2-1; D: TRBD2; V: TRBV15